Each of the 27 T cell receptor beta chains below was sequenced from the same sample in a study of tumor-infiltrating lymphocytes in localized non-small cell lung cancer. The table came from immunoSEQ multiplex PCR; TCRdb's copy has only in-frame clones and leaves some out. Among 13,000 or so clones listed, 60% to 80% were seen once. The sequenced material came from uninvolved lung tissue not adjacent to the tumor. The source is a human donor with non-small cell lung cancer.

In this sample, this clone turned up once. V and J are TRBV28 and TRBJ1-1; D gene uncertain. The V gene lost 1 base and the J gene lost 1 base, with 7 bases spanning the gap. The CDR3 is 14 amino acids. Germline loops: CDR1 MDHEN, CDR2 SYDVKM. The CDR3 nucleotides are TGTGCCAGCAGTTTATCCATAAGGAACACTGAAGCTTTCTTT. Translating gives CASSLSIRNTEAFF.

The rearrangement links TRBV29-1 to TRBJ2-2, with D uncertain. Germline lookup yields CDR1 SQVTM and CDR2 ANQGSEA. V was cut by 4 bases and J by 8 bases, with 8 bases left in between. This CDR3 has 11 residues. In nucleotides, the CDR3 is TGCAGCGTTGGCCTCTCGGGGGAGCTGTTTTTT. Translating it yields CSVGLSGELFF.

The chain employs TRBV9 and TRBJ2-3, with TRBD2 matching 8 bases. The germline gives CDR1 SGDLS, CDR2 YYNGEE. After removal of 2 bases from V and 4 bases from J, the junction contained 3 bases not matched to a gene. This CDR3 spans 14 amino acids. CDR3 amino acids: CASSVRTSPDTQYF. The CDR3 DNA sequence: TGTGCCAGCAGCGTGAGGACTAGCCCAGATACGCAGTATTTT.

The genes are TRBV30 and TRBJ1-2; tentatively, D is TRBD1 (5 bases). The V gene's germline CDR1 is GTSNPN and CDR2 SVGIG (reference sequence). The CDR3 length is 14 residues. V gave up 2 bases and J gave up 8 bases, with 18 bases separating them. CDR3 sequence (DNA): TGTGCCTGGAGTTCCCGGGGGGGGGACGGGGGCTACACCTTC. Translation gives CAWSSRGGDGGYTF.

In DNA, the CDR3 is TGTGCCAGCACAGGGAATCGGGGTCAGCCCCAGCATTTT. The encoded protein is CASTGNRGQPQHF. The rearrangement joins TRBV28 to TRBJ1-5; weak D call: TRBD1 (5 bases). The ends were cut back, 7 bases at V and 6 bases at J, with 13 bases in the middle. CDR1 and CDR2 (germline): MDHEN, SYDVKM. The CDR3 is 13 residues long.

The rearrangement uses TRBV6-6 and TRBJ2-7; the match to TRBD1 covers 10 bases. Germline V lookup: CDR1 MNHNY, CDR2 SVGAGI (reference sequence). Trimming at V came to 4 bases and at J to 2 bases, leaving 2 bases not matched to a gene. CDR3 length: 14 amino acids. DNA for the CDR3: TGTGCCAGCAGTTCCGGACAGGGGGCCTACGAGCAGTACTTC. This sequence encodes CASSSGQGAYEQYF.

The CDR3 reads CASSPTGWETQYF. In nucleotides, the CDR3 is TGTGCCAGTAGCCCGACAGGGTGGGAGACCCAGTACTTC. This rearrangement joins TRBV19 to TRBJ2-5; 7 bases align to TRBD1. Germline trimming cut 6 bases from V and 5 bases from J; bases unmatched to any gene: 6. Germline assignment: CDR1 LNHDA and CDR2 SQIVND (reference sequence). The CDR3 is 13 residues long.

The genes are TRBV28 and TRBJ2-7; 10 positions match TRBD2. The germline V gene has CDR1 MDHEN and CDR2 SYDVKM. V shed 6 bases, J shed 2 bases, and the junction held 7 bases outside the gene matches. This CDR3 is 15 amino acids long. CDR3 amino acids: CASSPPSGSPYEQYF. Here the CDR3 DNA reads TGTGCCAGCAGCCCACCTAGCGGGAGTCCCTACGAGCAGTACTTC.

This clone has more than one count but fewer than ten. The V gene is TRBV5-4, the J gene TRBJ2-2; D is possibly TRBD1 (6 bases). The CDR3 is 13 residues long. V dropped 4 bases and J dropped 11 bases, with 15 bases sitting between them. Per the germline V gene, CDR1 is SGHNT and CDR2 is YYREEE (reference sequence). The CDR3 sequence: CASSTQGLGELFF. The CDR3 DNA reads TGTGCCAGCAGCACACAGGGTTTAGGCGAGCTGTTTTTT.

The CDR3 loop is CASSDSTGGPDTQYF. The CDR3 DNA is TGTGCCAGCAGTGACTCGACGGGAGGGCCAGATACGCAGTATTTT. The V call is TRBV6-4, the J call TRBJ2-3; 8 bases agree with TRBD2. The CDR3 spans 15 residues. From germline, CDR1 is MRHNA and CDR2 SNTAGT. J lost 4 bases, V lost 0 bases, and 3 bases had no gene match.

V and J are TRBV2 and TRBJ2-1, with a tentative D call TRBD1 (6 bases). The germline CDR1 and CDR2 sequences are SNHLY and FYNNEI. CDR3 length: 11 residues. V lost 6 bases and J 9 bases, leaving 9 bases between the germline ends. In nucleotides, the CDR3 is TGTGCCAGCAGCTCACAGGGTGAGCAGTTCTTC. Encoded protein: CASSSQGEQFF.

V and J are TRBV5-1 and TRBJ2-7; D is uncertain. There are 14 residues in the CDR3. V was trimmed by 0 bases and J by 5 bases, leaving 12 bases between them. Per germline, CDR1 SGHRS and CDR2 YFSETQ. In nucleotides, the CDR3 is TGCGCCAGCAGCTTGGTGGGTCCAGACAACGAGCAGTACTTC. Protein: CASSLVGPDNEQYF.

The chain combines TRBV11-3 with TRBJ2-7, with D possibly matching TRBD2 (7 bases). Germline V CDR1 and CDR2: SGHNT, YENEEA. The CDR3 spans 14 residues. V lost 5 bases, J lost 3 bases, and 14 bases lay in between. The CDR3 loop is CASSQRGGDYEQYF. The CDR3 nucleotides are TGTGCCAGCAGCCAAAGAGGGGGGGACTACGAGCAGTACTTC.

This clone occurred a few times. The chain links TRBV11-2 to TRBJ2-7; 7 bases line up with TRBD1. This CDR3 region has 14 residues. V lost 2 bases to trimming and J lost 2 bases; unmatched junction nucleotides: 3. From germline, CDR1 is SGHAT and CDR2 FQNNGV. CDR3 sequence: CASSLRDSPYEQYF. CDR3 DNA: TGTGCCAGCAGCTTACGGGACAGTCCCTACGAGCAGTACTTC.

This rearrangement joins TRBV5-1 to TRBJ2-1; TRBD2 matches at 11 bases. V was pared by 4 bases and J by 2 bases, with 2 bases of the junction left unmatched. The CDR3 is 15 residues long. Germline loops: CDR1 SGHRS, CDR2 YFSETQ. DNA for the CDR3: TGCGCCAGCAGCCCGACTAGCGGGGCCTACAATGAGCAGTTCTTC. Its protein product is CASSPTSGAYNEQFF.

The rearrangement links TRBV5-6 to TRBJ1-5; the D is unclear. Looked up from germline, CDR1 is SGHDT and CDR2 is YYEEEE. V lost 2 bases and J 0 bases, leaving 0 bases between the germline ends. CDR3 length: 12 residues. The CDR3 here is CASSFSNQPQHF. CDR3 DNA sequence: TGTGCCAGCAGCTTTAGCAATCAGCCCCAGCATTTT. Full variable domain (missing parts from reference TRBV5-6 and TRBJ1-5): DAGVTQSPTHLIKTRGQQVTLRCSPKSGHDTVSWYQQALGQGPQFIFQYYEEEERQRGNFPDRFSGHQFPNYSSELNVNALLLGDSALYLCASSFSNQPQHFGDGTRLSIL.

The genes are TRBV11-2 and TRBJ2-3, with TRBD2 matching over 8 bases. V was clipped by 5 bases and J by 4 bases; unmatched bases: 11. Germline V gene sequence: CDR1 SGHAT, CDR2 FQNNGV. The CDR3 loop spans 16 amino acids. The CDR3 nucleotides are TGTGCCAGCAGCCAGGGGACTAGGAGTATAGCAGATACGCAGTATTTT. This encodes CASSQGTRSIADTQYF.

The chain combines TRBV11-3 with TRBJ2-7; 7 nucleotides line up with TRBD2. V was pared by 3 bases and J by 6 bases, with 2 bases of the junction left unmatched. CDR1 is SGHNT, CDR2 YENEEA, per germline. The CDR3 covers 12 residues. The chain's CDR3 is CASSFGLVEQYF. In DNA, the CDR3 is TGTGCCAGCAGCTTCGGACTAGTCGAGCAGTACTTC.

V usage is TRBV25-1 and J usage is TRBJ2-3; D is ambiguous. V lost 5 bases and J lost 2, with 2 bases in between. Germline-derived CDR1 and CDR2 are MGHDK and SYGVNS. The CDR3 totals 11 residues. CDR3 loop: CASSPTDTQYF. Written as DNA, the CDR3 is TGTGCCAGCAGTCCCACAGATACGCAGTATTTT.

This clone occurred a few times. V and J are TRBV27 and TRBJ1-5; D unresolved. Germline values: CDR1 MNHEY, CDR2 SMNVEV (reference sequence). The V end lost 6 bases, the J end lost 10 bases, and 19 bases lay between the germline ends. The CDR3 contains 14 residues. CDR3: CASRPTDLRGPQHF. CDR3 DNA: TGTGCCAGCAGGCCCACAGATCTCCGGGGACCCCAGCATTTT.

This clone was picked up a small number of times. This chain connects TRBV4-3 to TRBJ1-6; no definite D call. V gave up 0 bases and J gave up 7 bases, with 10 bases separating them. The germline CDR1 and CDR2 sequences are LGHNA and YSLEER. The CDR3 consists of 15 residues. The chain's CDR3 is CASSQETIANSPLHF. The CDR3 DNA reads TGCGCCAGCAGCCAAGAGACAATAGCAAATTCACCCCTCCACTTT.

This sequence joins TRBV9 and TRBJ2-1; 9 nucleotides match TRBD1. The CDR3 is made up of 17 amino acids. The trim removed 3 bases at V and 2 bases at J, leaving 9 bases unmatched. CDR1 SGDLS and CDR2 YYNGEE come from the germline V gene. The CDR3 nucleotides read TGTGCCAGCAGCGCACTTCCCGGGACAGGGCCCTACAATGAGCAGTTCTTC. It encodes CASSALPGTGPYNEQFF. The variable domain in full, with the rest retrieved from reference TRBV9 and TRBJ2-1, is DSGVTQTPKHLITATGQRVTLRCSPRSGDLSVYWYQQSLDQGLQFLIQYYNGEERAKGNILERFSAQQFPDLHSELNLSSLELGDSALYFCASSALPGTGPYNEQFFGPGTRLTVL.

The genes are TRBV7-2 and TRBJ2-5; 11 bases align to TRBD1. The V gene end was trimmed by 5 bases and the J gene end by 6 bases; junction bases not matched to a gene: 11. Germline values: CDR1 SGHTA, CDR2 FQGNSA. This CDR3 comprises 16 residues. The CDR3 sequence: CASSRLRGQGAQTQYF. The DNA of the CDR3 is TGTGCCAGCAGCAGACTCCGAGGACAGGGGGCCCAGACCCAGTACTTC. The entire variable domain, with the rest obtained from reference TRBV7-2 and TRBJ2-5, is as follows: GAGVSQSPSNKVTEKGKDVELRCDPISGHTALYWYRQSLGQGLEFLIYFQGNSAPDKSGLPSDRFSAERTGGSVSTLTIQRTQQEDSAVYLCASSRLRGQGAQTQYFGPGTRLLVL.

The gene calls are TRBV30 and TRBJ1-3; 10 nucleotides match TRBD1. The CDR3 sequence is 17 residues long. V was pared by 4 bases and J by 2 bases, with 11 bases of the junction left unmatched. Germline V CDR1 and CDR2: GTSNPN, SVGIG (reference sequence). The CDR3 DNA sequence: TGTGCCTGGACCCCCCGGGACAGGGGATCAACTGGAAACACCATATATTTT. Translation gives CAWTPRDRGSTGNTIYF.

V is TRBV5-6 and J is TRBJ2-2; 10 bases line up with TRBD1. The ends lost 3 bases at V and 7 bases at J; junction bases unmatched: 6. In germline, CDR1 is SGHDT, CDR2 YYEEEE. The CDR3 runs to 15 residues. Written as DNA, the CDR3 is TGTGCCAGCAGCTGGGACAGGGGACGAGTCGGGGAGCTGTTTTTT. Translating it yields CASSWDRGRVGELFF.

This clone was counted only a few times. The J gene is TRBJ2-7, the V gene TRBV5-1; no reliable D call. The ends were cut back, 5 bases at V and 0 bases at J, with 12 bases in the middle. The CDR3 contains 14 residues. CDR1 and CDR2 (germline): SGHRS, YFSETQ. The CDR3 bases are TGCGCCAGCAGGGCCTTGACAAGCTCCTACGAGCAGTACTTC. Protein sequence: CASRALTSSYEQYF.

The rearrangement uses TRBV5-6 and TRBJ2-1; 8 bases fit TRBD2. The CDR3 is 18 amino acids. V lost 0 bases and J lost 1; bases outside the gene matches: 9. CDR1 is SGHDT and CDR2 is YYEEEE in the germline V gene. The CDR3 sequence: CASSLAREAGVSYNEQFF. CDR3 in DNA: TGTGCCAGCAGCTTGGCAAGGGAAGCGGGGGTTTCCTACAATGAGCAGTTCTTC.